This T cell receptor (beta chain) comes out of a study of response to subunit inactivated influenza vaccine. TCRdb ran MiXCR on the RT-PCR reads and lists one entry per CDR3 protein. The top ten clones hold 9.5% to 12% of a sample with 500,000 to 600,000 distinct CDR3 sequences, roughly 12% of them seen once. In germline, CDR1 is DFQATT, CDR2 SNEGSKA (reference sequence). This CDR3 region has 14 residues. Remarks on this clonotype: The junction does not match germline at one end; this may be a read error.

The sample was also linked to a second study, of T cells expressing NK-cell markers. From that paper: Libraries used 5'RACE template switching adding universal primer site and UMIs.

The receptor was isolated from a man aged 45-60 years who received an inactivated influenza vaccine. The chain carries TRBV20-1 and TRBJ1-5; TRBD1 matches 7 bases. The specimen was PBMCs from blood, collected on the day of vaccination. Here the CDR3 DNA reads TGCAGTGCTAGAGGAGGGGGCGGCAATCAGCGCCAGCATTTT. Translated, it gives CSARGGGGNQRQHF.